This T cell receptor beta chain was recovered during a study of cytomegalovirus exposure and HLA in healthy donors. Study summary: Genotyping showed roughly 77% of 350 to 400 donors falling in the Caucasian-associated ancestry cluster. Study results and limitations: Links to common viral pathogens appeared, in a later analysis, for several of the most significant clusters. A reported reduction in N-insertions relative to the roughly 700-donor mean was seen in an Asian-associated ancestry cluster in a later analysis.

A remark on this clone: Antigen unknown.

Samples came from healthy bone marrow donors. Germline CDR1 and CDR2: SEHNR and FQNEAQ (reference sequence). The V segment lost 5 bases and the J segment 7 bases; nucleotides outside the gene matches: 11. This CDR3 has 16 residues. The PCR used 60 Vbeta and 13 Jbeta primers. Only in-frame clones appear in the TCRdb table, and some are missing; sequencing was by immunoSEQ multiplex PCR. Of about 130,000 clones in the sample, 80% were seen once. V and J are TRBV7-9 and TRBJ1-6, with 7 nucleotides matching TRBD1. The sequencing sample was made of PBMCs. The clonotype was recovered from a male donor in good health and CMV-seronegative. The CDR3 sequence: CASSRRQGRENSPLHF. CDR3 DNA sequence: TGTGCCAGCAGCCGCCGACAGGGTCGGGAAAATTCACCCCTCCACTTT.